One sample yielded the 9 T cell receptor beta chains listed below, sequenced in a study of blood T cells in healthy people across ages. It was with a sample-barcoded 5' primer and a J-beta primer mix that a second PCR of roughly 6 to 12 cycles was run. TCRdb analysed the 5' RACE reads with MiXCR anew, one entry per CDR3 protein. The sample has 700,000 to 1,000,000 distinct CDR3 sequences, around two fifths seen once. Input material: blood. These receptors originate from a man between 60 and 70 years old in good health.

This clonotype turned up a few times. The chain uses TRBV14 and TRBJ2-7; D not resolved. This CDR3 is built from 13 residues. Trimming took off 1 base at V and 6 bases at J, with 10 bases between the two ends. The germline V gene has CDR1 SGHDN and CDR2 FVKESK. The CDR3 bases are TGTGCCAGCAGCCAAGTTTTGCCCAGCGAGCAGTACTTC. Protein: CASSQVLPSEQYF.

Many counts were recorded for this clonotype. A read error may account for a junction end that differs from germline. This sequence joins TRBV7-2 and TRBJ1-6; D is undetermined. Germline loops: CDR1 SGHTA, CDR2 FQGNSA. CDR3 length: 15 amino acids. CDR3 DNA: TGCGCCAGCAGCCCGGGAAGCTCCTATAATTCACCCCTCCACTTT. As protein: CASSPGSSYNSPLHF.

This clonotype was detected a few times. The CDR3 loop reads CASSFYGTFETQYF. The CDR3 DNA follows: TGTGCCAGCAGCTTTTATGGGACATTCGAGACCCAGTACTTC. The chain couples TRBV7-6 to TRBJ2-5; tentative D call: TRBD1 (6 bases). There are 14 residues in the CDR3. Looked up from germline, CDR1 is SGHVS and CDR2 is FNYEAQ. The ends were cut back, 3 bases at V and 5 bases at J, with 13 bases in the middle.

The chain joins TRBV19 to TRBJ2-5; 8 bases are shared with TRBD1. The CDR3 spans 15 residues. The junction had 6 bases not matched to a gene; V was cut back by 5 bases and J by 1 base. Germline V gives CDR1 LNHDA, CDR2 SQIVND (reference sequence). Written as DNA, the CDR3 is TGTGCCAGTAGTCGGCAGGGGGCCGCCCAAGAGACCCAGTACTTC. It encodes CASSRQGAAQETQYF.

The rearrangement joins TRBV5-1 to TRBJ2-3; maybe TRBD1 (5 bases). CDR1 and CDR2 (germline): SGHRS, YFSETQ. Between the trimmed V and J ends, which lost 0 bases and 2 bases, there was a span of 13 bases. The CDR3 consists of 16 residues. This CDR3 reads CASSLASAGNTDTQYF. The CDR3 DNA reads as TGCGCCAGCAGCTTGGCCTCGGCAGGGAACACAGATACGCAGTATTTT.

This chain joins TRBV12-3 or TRBV12-4 and TRBJ1-4; 10 bases line up with TRBD1. This CDR3 contains 17 residues. V was pared by 3 bases and J by 0 bases, with 4 bases of the junction left unmatched. In DNA form, the CDR3 reads TGTGCCAGCAGTTTCCCAGGACAGGGGGCAACTAATGAAAAACTGTTTTTT. As protein: CASSFPGQGATNEKLFF.

V gene TRBV10-3 combines with J gene TRBJ2-5; 7 bases are shared with TRBD1. The length of the CDR3 is 18 residues. With V trimmed by 4 bases and J by 13 bases, 27 bases remained unmatched. Germline lookup yields CDR1 ENHRY and CDR2 SYGVKD. The CDR3 bases are TGTGCCATCAGTGGGGACAGCAACGTACTATCCAAATTCGGGGAGCGGTACTTC. Amino acid sequence: CAISGDSNVLSKFGERYF.

The chain couples TRBV10-3 to TRBJ2-4; D unresolved. The assigned J gene may be wrong: the sequence end matches TRBJ2-7 better. This CDR3 is built from 13 residues. Germline CDR1 and CDR2: ENHRY and SYGVKD. CDR3 DNA sequence: TGTGCCATCAGTGAGGGCAATTACTACGAGCAGTACTTC. Encoded protein: CAISEGNYYEQYF.

CDR3 DNA sequence: TGTGCCAGCAGCCAAGCCCCAGGGATGGAAGCTAACTATGGCTACACCTTC. This codes for CASSQAPGMEANYGYTF. J is TRBJ1-2 and V is TRBV3-1, with TRBD1 as a possible D gene (5 bases). The CDR3 sequence is 17 residues long. Trimming stripped 1 base from V and 0 bases from J, with 15 bases between. The germline CDR1 and CDR2 sequences are LGHDT and YNNKEL (reference sequence).